The 12 T cell receptor beta chains below all came from one sample that was sequenced in a study of OX40 agonist ivuxolimab in advanced cancers. Libraries were prepared by immunoSEQ multiplex PCR; TCRdb keeps only in-frame clonotypes and omits some of them. The sample contains about 34,000 clones, approximately 78% of which appear only once. The sample was CD4+ or CD8+ T cells sorted from blood, taken in a trial of the OX40 agonist ivuxolimab. Source of these receptors: an adult with an advanced solid tumor such as melanoma, head and neck, liver or kidney cancer.

The chain recombines TRBV6-5 with TRBJ2-7; 9 bases align to TRBD2. The CDR3 spans 15 residues. The junction had 12 bases not matched to a gene; V was cut back by 5 bases and J by 7 bases. The germline gives CDR1 MNHEY, CDR2 SVGAGI. CDR3 in amino acids: CASSPPRGGGGEQYF. For the CDR3, the DNA is TGTGCCAGCAGTCCCCCCAGGGGCGGGGGGGGAGAGCAGTACTTC.

V gene TRBV19 combines with J gene TRBJ2-1; 7 nucleotides match TRBD2. This CDR3 has 15 amino acids. Germline V gives CDR1 LNHDA, CDR2 SQIVND (reference sequence). V lost 1 base to trimming and J lost 10 bases; unmatched junction nucleotides: 10. The CDR3 spells CASSIAEVGGSEQFF. Written as DNA, the CDR3 is TGTGCCAGTAGTATAGCCGAAGTCGGGGGGTCGGAGCAGTTCTTC.

The genes are TRBV6-5 and TRBJ2-7, with a tentative D call TRBD2 (5 bases). Germline V gene lookup returns CDR1 MNHEY and CDR2 SVGAGI. The CDR3 totals 15 residues. Trimming removed 0 bases at V and 2 bases at J, with 11 bases between. Here the CDR3 DNA reads TGTGCCAGCAGTTACTCGAAGGACTTCCCCTACGAGCAGTACTTC. As protein: CASSYSKDFPYEQYF.

The chain combines TRBV4-3 with TRBJ2-7; TRBD1 matches at 7 bases. The CDR3 is made up of 14 amino acids. Germline V lookup: CDR1 LGHNA, CDR2 YSLEER. The ends lost 1 base at V and 6 bases at J; junction bases unmatched: 6. CDR3 bases: TGCGCCAGCAGCCAAGGGTACAGGGGTGGCGAGCAGTACTTC. Its protein product is CASSQGYRGGEQYF.

CDR3 residues: CASSLSRGWNMNTEAFF. The CDR3 DNA reads TGCGCCAGCAGCTTGTCCCGGGGGTGGAACATGAACACTGAAGCTTTCTTT. The gene calls are TRBV5-1 and TRBJ1-1, with a tentative D call TRBD1 (5 bases). This CDR3 has 17 residues. Trimming pared 1 base from V and 0 bases from J, leaving 16 bases between. The germline CDR1 and CDR2 sequences are SGHRS and YFSETQ.

The chain is built from TRBV6-5 and TRBJ1-1, with D possibly matching TRBD1 (5 bases). Per germline, CDR1 MNHEY and CDR2 SVGAGI. V lost 3 bases to trimming and J lost 5 bases, with 13 bases between them. The CDR3 extends over 14 amino acids. CDR3 in amino acids: CASSYRAGDTEAFF. CDR3 coding DNA: TGTGCCAGCAGTTATAGGGCGGGGGATACTGAAGCTTTCTTT.

V gene TRBV6-5 combines with J gene TRBJ1-3, with a weak D call TRBD1 (5 bases). CDR1 is MNHEY and CDR2 is SVGAGI in the germline V gene. V lost 4 bases to trimming and J lost 4 bases, with 11 bases between them. This CDR3 has 14 amino acids. The CDR3 nucleotides are TGTGCCAGCAGTTTCCGGACATCAGGAAACACCATATATTTT. It codes for CASSFRTSGNTIYF.

J is TRBJ1-2 and V is TRBV10-3, with a tentative D call TRBD1 (6 bases). The CDR3 is 14 amino acids. Germline loops: CDR1 ENHRY, CDR2 SYGVKD. The V gene lost 3 bases and the J gene lost 4 bases, with 12 bases spanning the gap. CDR3 coding DNA: TGTGCCATCAGTGATGGCAGGGGTTCCTATGGCTACACCTTC. Translation: CAISDGRGSYGYTF.

The chain has TRBV6-1 and TRBJ2-1; 11 bases line up with TRBD1. The CDR3 is 15 amino acids. The V segment lost 4 bases and the J segment 8 bases; nucleotides outside the gene matches: 7. The germline gives CDR1 MNHNS, CDR2 SASEGT. For the CDR3, the DNA is TGTGCCAGCAGTGCCTCGGACAGGGGGCTTGATGAGCAGTTCTTC. Translating gives CASSASDRGLDEQFF.

This clone came up a few times. The chain is built from TRBV6-5 and TRBJ2-1, with 13 positions matching TRBD2. With 6 bases clipped from V and 8 bases from J, the junction kept 1 base outside the gene matches. This CDR3 has 13 residues. Per germline, CDR1 MNHEY and CDR2 SVGAGI. The CDR3: CASRGTSGDEQFF. The CDR3 DNA sequence: TGTGCCAGCAGGGGGACTAGCGGGGATGAGCAGTTCTTC.

The chain employs TRBV10-2 and TRBJ2-2, with 8 positions matching TRBD2. Per the germline V gene, CDR1 is WSHSY and CDR2 is SAAADI. V lost 2 bases, J lost 4 bases, and 9 bases stayed unmatched. This CDR3 has 17 amino acids. CDR3 sequence reads: CASSEPTGGPGTGELFF. The CDR3 DNA is TGCGCCAGCAGTGAGCCAACGGGAGGGCCGGGCACCGGGGAGCTGTTTTTT.

The V gene is TRBV5-1, the J gene TRBJ2-7; D gene uncertain. The CDR3 totals 12 residues. Germline loops: CDR1 SGHRS, CDR2 YFSETQ. The ends were cut back, 3 bases at V and 1 base at J, with 5 bases in the middle. The CDR3: CASSSQSYEQYF. In nucleotides, the CDR3 is TGCGCCAGCAGCTCTCAGTCCTACGAGCAGTACTTC.